Described below is a single TCR beta chain sequence and its context. Its antigen is unknown. These data belong to a study of T cell responses to AZD1222 COVID-19 vaccine. Study summary: Pooling covered second doses at about 4 or about 12 weeks. Study-level findings and limits: Vaccination with two AZD1222 doses was followed by a rise in Spike-specific TCR breadth and depth. Donors, mostly white British, included more females; clonal diversity was possibly underestimated.

TCRdb's copy holds only in-frame clones and misses some; the assay was immunoSEQ multiplex PCR. The sample holds over 120,000 clones; roughly 92% are singletons and the top ten take approximately 4.8%. The CDR3 is 14 residues long. Trimming removed 3 bases from V and 6 bases from J, with 14 bases in between. CDR1 and CDR2 (germline): MDHEN, SYDVKM. The chain has TRBV28 and TRBJ1-2; D possibly corresponds to TRBD1 (5 bases). This specimen was peripheral blood, taken on day 0 of AZD1222 vaccination. The clonotype originates from an adult in good health. The CDR3 reads CASSFGTVGHGYTF. The CDR3 DNA is TGTGCCAGCAGTTTTGGGACGGTGGGCCATGGCTACACCTTC.